One sample yielded the 22 T cell receptor beta chains listed below, sequenced in a study of PD-L1 blockade in urothelial cancer. Assay: immunoSEQ multiplex PCR; the TCRdb copy retains only in-frame clones and omits some. The profile shows about 51,000 clones, around 87% of them singletons. The sample here was PBMCs, taken around atezolizumab (anti-PD-L1) treatment. The receptor source for this set is a man aged 55 to 70 with urothelial cancer.

This clone was detected once. The chain uses TRBV6-5 and TRBJ1-2, with TRBD1 matching 9 bases. The CDR3 has 13 residues. J gave up 9 bases and V 0 bases, and 2 bases lay outside the gene matches. From germline, CDR1 is MNHEY and CDR2 SVGAGI. DNA of the CDR3: TGTGCCAGCAGTTACTCGACAGGGGGTCGCTACACCTTC. This codes for CASSYSTGGRYTF.

This chain uses TRBV5-6 with TRBJ1-1; the D is unclear. CDR3 length: 13 residues. V was shortened by 2 bases and J by 5 bases, with 10 bases between the two germline ends. Germline CDR1 reads SGHDT; CDR2 reads YYEEEE. DNA for the CDR3: TGTGCCAGCAGCTTCACCCGGTTAACTGAAGCTTTCTTT. Its protein product is CASSFTRLTEAFF.

The gene calls are TRBV5-1 and TRBJ2-5; unclear D gene. CDR3 length: 13 amino acids. The ends were cut back, 0 bases at V and 2 bases at J, with 5 bases in the middle. The germline V gene has CDR1 SGHRS and CDR2 YFSETQ. The CDR3 loop is CASSLEQQETQYF. The CDR3 bases are TGCGCCAGCAGCTTGGAACAGCAAGAGACCCAGTACTTC.

This chain connects TRBV11-2 to TRBJ2-1, with D maybe TRBD2 (5 bases). The germline gives CDR1 SGHAT, CDR2 FQNNGV. The CDR3 covers 15 residues. The V end was cut by 1 base, the J end by 2 bases, with 9 bases between. CDR3 residues: CASSLGGLTYNEQFF. The CDR3, as DNA: TGTGCCAGCAGCTTAGGCGGGCTAACCTACAATGAGCAGTTCTTC.

The gene calls are TRBV27 and TRBJ1-2; 8 bases agree with TRBD1. With V trimmed by 7 bases and J by 4 bases, 2 bases remained unmatched. The CDR3 is 12 amino acids. The germline CDR1 and CDR2 sequences are MNHEY and SMNVEV (reference sequence). Here the CDR3 reads CASKTGVYGYTF. The CDR3 DNA is TGTGCCAGCAAGACAGGGGTCTATGGCTACACCTTC.

This rearrangement joins TRBV28 to TRBJ1-5, with D maybe TRBD1 (6 bases). The CDR3 covers 14 residues. The germline gives CDR1 MDHEN, CDR2 SYDVKM. V was pared by 6 bases and J by 3 bases, with 12 bases between. The CDR3 reads CASRRTDSNQPQHF. The CDR3, as DNA: TGTGCCAGCAGACGGACAGACTCCAATCAGCCCCAGCATTTT.

As DNA, the CDR3 is TGTGCCAGTAGTATCGGGCAGGGGGTGAACTATGGCTACACCTTC. Protein product: CASSIGQGVNYGYTF. V usage is TRBV19 and J usage is TRBJ1-2, with TRBD1 identical over 7 bases. After removal of 3 bases from V and 2 bases from J, the junction contained 6 bases not matched to a gene. Per germline, CDR1 LNHDA and CDR2 SQIVND (reference sequence). This CDR3 spans 15 amino acids.

The gene calls are TRBV6-1 and TRBJ2-1, with a possible D match to TRBD1 (5 bases). Trimming shortened V by 7 bases and J by 9 bases, and 19 bases separated the two germline ends. The CDR3 loop spans 14 amino acids. Germline V CDR1 and CDR2: MNHNS, SASEGT. The CDR3 bases are TGTGCCAGCACAAGGGTCGGTCCTCAGGGTGAGCAGTTCTTC. It yields the protein CASTRVGPQGEQFF.

The chain is built from TRBV5-1 and TRBJ1-1; D is possibly TRBD1 (5 bases). With 4 bases removed from V and 1 base from J, the gap between germline ends came to 20 bases. This CDR3 region has 17 residues. Germline assignment: CDR1 SGHRS and CDR2 YFSETQ. The CDR3 region is CASSTEGSPGWNTEAFF. CDR3 sequence (DNA): TGCGCCAGCAGCACGGAGGGGTCTCCGGGATGGAACACTGAAGCTTTCTTT.

The chain carries TRBV4-1 and TRBJ1-2; 8 bases line up with TRBD1. Germline CDR1 MGHRA, CDR2 YSYEKL. V lost 4 bases and J lost 4; bases outside the gene matches: 8. This CDR3 is built from 15 residues. CDR3 protein: CASSPHGQGAYGYTF. The CDR3 bases are TGCGCCAGCAGCCCACATGGGCAGGGGGCCTATGGCTACACCTTC.

The chain combines TRBV6-1 with TRBJ2-7; TRBD2 matches at 8 bases. Looked up from germline, CDR1 is MNHNS and CDR2 is SASEGT. The V segment lost 5 bases and the J segment 2 bases; nucleotides outside the gene matches: 5. This CDR3 has 14 residues. The CDR3: CASSKSGGPYEQYF. For the CDR3, the DNA is TGTGCCAGCAGTAAGAGCGGGGGTCCCTACGAGCAGTACTTC.

The chain recombines TRBV7-3 with TRBJ1-1, with D unclear. The CDR3 extends over 13 amino acids. Germline CDR1 SGHTA, CDR2 FQGTGA. V gave up 5 bases and J gave up 6 bases, with 13 bases separating them. The CDR3 sequence is CASSLMAEAEAFF. As DNA, the CDR3 is TGTGCCAGCAGCCTCATGGCAGAGGCTGAAGCTTTCTTT.

The gene calls are TRBV6-6 and TRBJ1-1; weak D call: TRBD1 (6 bases). CDR1 is MNHNY and CDR2 is SVGAGI in the germline V gene (reference sequence). Trimming took off 5 bases at V and 4 bases at J, with 11 bases between the two ends. The CDR3 covers 13 residues. As DNA, the CDR3 is TGTGCCAGCAGTGGGACATACGTCACTGAAGCTTTCTTT. Protein product: CASSGTYVTEAFF.

This chain connects TRBV7-2 to TRBJ1-2; D is perhaps TRBD1 (5 bases). Trimming removed 0 bases from V and 6 bases from J, with 8 bases in between. CDR1 is SGHTA and CDR2 is FQGNSA in the germline V gene. The CDR3 contains 13 residues. In DNA, the CDR3 is TGTGCCAGCAGCTTAGCAGGGGCGGATGGCTACACCTTC. As protein: CASSLAGADGYTF.

V is TRBV6-5 and J is TRBJ2-7; tentatively, D is TRBD1 (6 bases). The CDR3 consists of 15 residues. Germline V gene sequence: CDR1 MNHEY, CDR2 SVGAGI. V was shortened by 4 bases and J by 0 bases, with 13 bases between the two germline ends. The CDR3 sequence is CASSWTALISYEQYF. The DNA for the CDR3 is TGTGCCAGCAGTTGGACAGCCCTGATCTCCTACGAGCAGTACTTC.

The chain carries TRBV2 and TRBJ2-1; 12 positions agree with TRBD2. The CDR3 is 15 amino acids. Germline values: CDR1 SNHLY, CDR2 FYNNEI. After removal of 6 bases from V and 5 bases from J, the junction contained 5 bases not matched to a gene. The CDR3 DNA follows: TGTGCCAGCAGGCAAGGACTAGCGGGAAACAATGAGCAGTTCTTC. Amino acid sequence: CASRQGLAGNNEQFF.

The chain uses TRBV18 and TRBJ1-1, with 9 bases that match TRBD1. This CDR3 spans 14 amino acids. The V and J ends lost 4 bases and 5 bases, in that order; junction bases with no gene match: 5. Germline V gives CDR1 KGHSH, CDR2 LQKENI. This CDR3 is CASSLTQGATEAFF. CDR3 sequence (DNA): TGTGCCAGCTCACTAACACAGGGGGCGACTGAAGCTTTCTTT. Full variable domain (rest looked up from reference TRBV18 and TRBJ1-1): NAGVMQNPRHLVRRRGQEARLRCSPMKGHSHVYWYRQLPEEGLKFMVYLQKENIIDESGMPKERFSAEFPKEGPSILRIQQVVRGDSAAYFCASSLTQGATEAFFGQGTRLTVV.

The CDR3 reads CASAYGGRNEKLFF. Written as DNA, the CDR3 is TGTGCCAGCGCTTACGGAGGGAGAAATGAAAAACTGTTTTTT. J is TRBJ1-4 and V is TRBV6-5; D is unclear. The CDR3 spans 14 residues. Germline lookup yields CDR1 MNHEY and CDR2 SVGAGI. V lost 8 bases and J 5 bases, leaving 15 bases between the germline ends.

The CDR3 DNA reads as TGTGCCATCAGTAAAGGGGACACTGAAGCTTTCTTT. It yields the protein CAISKGDTEAFF. The chain joins TRBV10-3 to TRBJ1-1; D might be TRBD1 (5 bases). The CDR3 is 12 amino acids. Germline CDR1 is ENHRY and CDR2 is SYGVKD. Trimming shortened V by 5 bases and J by 3 bases, and 7 bases separated the two germline ends.

V gene TRBV9 combines with J gene TRBJ2-7; unclear D gene. The ends were cut back, 4 bases at V and 6 bases at J, with 14 bases in the middle. CDR1 and CDR2 (germline): SGDLS, YYNGEE. The CDR3 is made up of 13 amino acids. This chain's CDR3 is CASSSLWASEQYF. The CDR3 bases are TGTGCCAGCAGCTCCCTTTGGGCCAGCGAGCAGTACTTC.

This sequence joins TRBV29-1 and TRBJ2-2, with TRBD2 identical over 8 bases. This CDR3 spans 13 amino acids. Losses at the gene ends were 4 bases for V and 6 bases for J; bases not matched to a gene: 4. CDR1 and CDR2 (germline): SQVTM, ANQGSEA. The chain's CDR3 is CSVVTGGSGELFF. DNA of the CDR3: TGCAGCGTTGTTACGGGAGGGTCCGGGGAGCTGTTTTTT.

The chain has TRBV19 and TRBJ2-7; the D gene is possibly TRBD1 (7 bases). V dropped 4 bases and J dropped 2 bases, with 15 bases sitting between them. Germline values: CDR1 LNHDA, CDR2 SQIVND (reference sequence). The length of the CDR3 is 15 residues. CDR3 nucleotide sequence: TGTGCCAGTAGTACGCGGGACAGAAGTCCCTACGAGCAGTACTTC. This encodes CASSTRDRSPYEQYF.